The 27 T cell receptor beta chains below were found in one sample sequenced in a study of blood T cell repertoires in COVID-19 (dated by TCRdb to 2020 to 2021). Library preparation employed the immunoSEQ multiplex PCR assay. TCRdb holds this immuneACCESS table with in-frame rearrangements only. Some clones are missing; in checked studies, unresolved V genes explain under half, and the rest has no known cause. Within this sample are under 140,000 clones, with around 79% of them counted one time only. The biggest ten clones account for around 15% of the sample. The sequencing sample was made of peripheral blood. The receptors originated from a woman older than 75 with active or convalescent COVID-19.

The rearrangement joins TRBV5-4 to TRBJ2-1, with 8 bases identical to TRBD2. This CDR3 is 16 amino acids long. Germline CDR1 is SGHNT and CDR2 is YYREEE (reference sequence). V shed 5 bases and J 4 bases; nucleotides not matched to a gene: 11. The CDR3, as DNA: TGTGCCAGCAGTCCCGGGGCTAGCGGGTCTTACAATGAGCAGTTCTTC. It codes for CASSPGASGSYNEQFF.

The sample holds one count of this clone. The chain is built from TRBV5-6 and TRBJ2-1; TRBD2 agrees at 7 bases. Germline V gives CDR1 SGHDT, CDR2 YYEEEE. This CDR3 spans 17 amino acids. The V and J ends lost 1 base and 3 bases, in that order; junction bases with no gene match: 10. In DNA form, the CDR3 reads TGTGCCAGCAGCTTGCTGGGCGGGAGCTGGAACTACAATGAGCAGTTCTTC. It codes for CASSLLGGSWNYNEQFF.

The chain employs TRBV29-1 and TRBJ2-5; D may be TRBD2 (5 bases). The CDR3 loop spans 14 amino acids. V lost 1 base and J lost 1, with 10 bases in between. The germline V gene encodes CDR1 SQVTM and CDR2 ANQGSEA. The CDR3 DNA follows: TGCAGCGTTGAAGGGTCAGGACTCCAAGAGACCCAGTACTTC. Translation: CSVEGSGLQETQYF.

This rearrangement joins TRBV28 to TRBJ2-7; 11 bases agree with TRBD2. J was trimmed by 0 bases and V by 7 bases; bases with no gene match: 2. The CDR3 spans 14 residues. Germline CDR1 reads MDHEN; CDR2 reads SYDVKM. DNA of the CDR3: TGTGCCAGCACAACTAGCGGGAGCTCCTACGAGCAGTACTTC. Translated: CASTTSGSSYEQYF.

The chain has TRBV9 and TRBJ2-1, with D possibly TRBD2 on 7 matching bases. The CDR3 is made up of 15 amino acids. The germline CDR1 and CDR2 sequences are SGDLS and YYNGEE. The ends were cut back, 3 bases at V and 3 bases at J, with 13 bases in the middle. DNA for the CDR3: TGTGCCAGCAGCGCCGGAGGGGGGGGCTACAATGAGCAGTTCTTC. Translated, it gives CASSAGGGGYNEQFF. Supplemented by reference TRBV9 and TRBJ2-1, the full variable domain reads DSGVTQTPKHLITATGQRVTLRCSPRSGDLSVYWYQQSLDQGLQFLIQYYNGEERAKGNILERFSAQQFPDLHSELNLSSLELGDSALYFCASSAGGGGYNEQFFGPGTRLTVL.

The chain couples TRBV10-3 to TRBJ1-1; D might be TRBD1 (6 bases). V lost 6 bases, J lost 0 bases, and 11 bases lay in between. Germline V gene sequence: CDR1 ENHRY, CDR2 SYGVKD. CDR3 length equals 14 residues. CDR3 in amino acids: CAISRTEMNTEAFF. The CDR3 DNA reads TGTGCCATCAGCCGGACAGAGATGAACACTGAAGCTTTCTTT.

Only a few counts were recorded for this clone. This sequence joins TRBV7-3 and TRBJ2-1, with 10 bases matching TRBD2. With V trimmed by 5 bases and J by 5 bases, 6 bases remained unmatched. The germline CDR1 and CDR2 sequences are SGHTA and FQGTGA. This CDR3 is 15 amino acids long. Here the CDR3 reads CASSPAGGEHNEQFF. As DNA, the CDR3 is TGTGCCAGCAGCCCAGCGGGAGGGGAACACAATGAGCAGTTCTTC.

The chain joins TRBV27 to TRBJ2-3, with TRBD2 matching 7 bases. V shed 6 bases, J shed 1 base, and the junction held 4 bases outside the gene matches. This CDR3 is built from 14 residues. Germline assignment: CDR1 MNHEY and CDR2 SMNVEV (reference sequence). The CDR3 sequence is CASRREFGTDTQYF. As DNA, the CDR3 is TGTGCCAGCAGGCGGGAGTTCGGCACAGATACGCAGTATTTT.

The chain joins TRBV4-1 to TRBJ2-4; 10 positions agree with TRBD2. CDR1 is MGHRA, CDR2 YSYEKL, per germline. V shed 1 base, J shed 1 base, and the junction held 7 bases outside the gene matches. The length of the CDR3 is 18 residues. CDR3 residues: CASSQGASGRWAKNIQYF. DNA of the CDR3: TGCGCCAGCAGCCAAGGTGCTAGCGGGAGATGGGCCAAAAACATTCAGTACTTC.

The chain combines TRBV20-1 with TRBJ1-2; D is ambiguous. Germline V gene lookup returns CDR1 DFQATT and CDR2 SNEGSKA (reference sequence). The V gene lost 3 bases and the J gene lost 0 bases, with 11 bases spanning the gap. The CDR3 totals 14 residues. The CDR3 bases are TGCAGTGCTAGTTTTGGAGGCTCTAACTATGGCTACACCTTC. Protein product: CSASFGGSNYGYTF.

This chain joins TRBV10-3 and TRBJ2-2; 12 positions agree with TRBD2. V lost 0 bases and J lost 6; bases outside the gene matches: 2. Germline values: CDR1 ENHRY, CDR2 SYGVKD. The CDR3 runs 16 residues. The CDR3 DNA reads as TGTGCCATCAGTGAGTCGCTAGCGGGAGGGTCCGGGGAGCTGTTTTTT. It codes for CAISESLAGGSGELFF.

V is TRBV29-1 and J is TRBJ2-1; TRBD1 matches 7 bases. The CDR3 is 12 residues long. In germline, CDR1 is SQVTM, CDR2 ANQGSEA. V dropped 6 bases and J dropped 7; count of bases not matched to a gene: 6. CDR3 in DNA: TGCAGCGTGGTGACAGGGTGGAATGAGCAGTTCTTC. Amino acid sequence: CSVVTGWNEQFF.

The chain couples TRBV7-3 to TRBJ2-2; 12 bases are shared with TRBD2. The CDR3 runs to 15 residues. Germline V CDR1 and CDR2: SGHTA, FQGTGA. V trimming: 4 bases; J trimming: 9 bases; junction bases outside the gene matches: 6. The CDR3 sequence is CASSSNGLAGRELFF. The DNA of the CDR3 is TGTGCCAGCAGCTCCAACGGACTAGCGGGACGGGAGCTGTTTTTT. Combining the CDR3 with reference TRBV7-3 and TRBJ2-2 gives the whole variable domain GAGVSQTPSNKVTEKGKYVELRCDPISGHTALYWYRQSLGQGPEFLIYFQGTGAADDSGLPNDRFFAVRPEGSVSTLKIQRTERGDSAVYLCASSSNGLAGRELFFGEGSRLTVL.

This chain connects TRBV5-1 to TRBJ2-1, with D possibly TRBD1 on 5 matching bases. V lost 6 bases and J lost 3, with 10 bases in between. The CDR3 sequence is 13 residues long. Germline CDR1 reads SGHRS; CDR2 reads YFSETQ. This CDR3 is CASTQDIYNEQFF. CDR3 nucleotide sequence: TGCGCCAGCACACAGGACATCTACAATGAGCAGTTCTTC.

The table lists this clone with a few counts. V is TRBV19 and J is TRBJ2-7; D remains unclear. Trimming removed 3 bases from V and 2 bases from J, with 14 bases in between. This CDR3 region has 15 residues. Germline V gene data show CDR1 as LNHDA and CDR2 as SQIVND (reference sequence). The CDR3 loop reads CASSIFGNFPYEQYF. Here the CDR3 DNA reads TGTGCCAGTAGTATTTTTGGCAATTTTCCCTACGAGCAGTACTTC.

In this sample, this clone turned up once. The rearrangement links TRBV10-3 to TRBJ1-1, with 7 bases that match TRBD1. CDR1 and CDR2 from the germline V gene are ENHRY and SYGVKD. The CDR3 is made up of 13 amino acids. The ends lost 5 bases at V and 1 base at J; junction bases unmatched: 1. The CDR3 sequence: CAISRQGNTEAFF. The CDR3 DNA is TGTGCCATCAGTAGACAGGGGAACACTGAAGCTTTCTTT.

The chain has TRBV14 and TRBJ1-1, with D perhaps matching TRBD1 (5 bases). CDR1 SGHDN and CDR2 FVKESK come from the germline V gene. V lost 2 bases and J lost 4, with 8 bases in between. CDR3 length: 13 residues. The CDR3 bases are TGTGCCAGCAGCCAAACGGGGGGCACTGAAGCTTTCTTT. Encoded protein: CASSQTGGTEAFF.

The chain is built from TRBV4-2 and TRBJ1-1, with 7 nucleotides matching TRBD1. The ends lost 0 bases at V and 1 base at J; junction bases unmatched: 2. CDR3 length equals 15 residues. Germline V CDR1 and CDR2: LGHNA, YNFKEQ. The CDR3 here is CASSQEGTANTEAFF. The CDR3 nucleotides read TGTGCCAGCAGCCAAGAAGGGACAGCGAACACTGAAGCTTTCTTT.

This rearrangement joins TRBV5-6 to TRBJ2-2, with TRBD2 matching over 7 bases. The CDR3 consists of 15 residues. The germline V gene encodes CDR1 SGHDT and CDR2 YYEEEE. V lost 4 bases and J lost 6; bases outside the gene matches: 9. The chain's CDR3 is CASSRGLGGAGELFF. In DNA form, the CDR3 reads TGTGCCAGCAGCCGAGGACTAGGTGGGGCCGGGGAGCTGTTTTTT.

This chain uses TRBV18 with TRBJ2-2; TRBD1 is a possible D gene (5 bases). The V gene lost 2 bases and the J gene lost 2 bases, with 9 bases spanning the gap. Germline CDR1 reads KGHSH; CDR2 reads LQKENI. The CDR3 has 15 residues. Here the CDR3 DNA reads TGTGCCAGCTCACCATCAGGACATAACACCGGGGAGCTGTTTTTT. Amino acid sequence: CASSPSGHNTGELFF. Based on the CDR3 plus reference TRBV18 and TRBJ2-2, the full variable domain is NAGVMQNPRHLVRRRGQEARLRCSPMKGHSHVYWYRQLPEEGLKFMVYLQKENIIDESGMPKERFSAEFPKEGPSILRIQQVVRGDSAAYFCASSPSGHNTGELFFGEGSRLTVL.

The chain has TRBV4-1 and TRBJ1-5; D might be TRBD1 (5 bases). Trimming took off 0 bases at V and 4 bases at J, with 10 bases between the two ends. The CDR3 has 15 amino acids. Germline CDR1 MGHRA, CDR2 YSYEKL. CDR3 DNA: TGCGCCAGCAGCCAAGATGGACACGGGAATCAGCCCCAGCATTTT. It codes for CASSQDGHGNQPQHF.

The genes are TRBV6-5 and TRBJ2-1; the D is unclear. Trimming stripped 0 bases from V and 6 bases from J, with 6 bases between. The CDR3 is made up of 13 amino acids. CDR1 and CDR2 from the germline V gene are MNHEY and SVGAGI. CDR3 sequence (DNA): TGTGCCAGCAGTTACTCGGGCAGCAATGAGCAGTTCTTC. This codes for CASSYSGSNEQFF.

This clone appeared a single time. The chain is built from TRBV21-1 and TRBJ1-5; TRBD1, the table's D call, lacks a check against the DNA. TRBV21-1 is noted as a pseudogene. The CDR3 loop spans 15 amino acids. The DNA of the CDR3 is TGTGCCAGCAGCAAAGCTCTGAGACACCGTGAGCCCCAGCATTTT. It codes for CASSKALRHREPQHF.

This clone was observed a few times. The genes are TRBV28 and TRBJ2-7; TRBD1 matches 10 bases. Trimming cost V 3 bases and J 4 bases; bases outside gene matches: 0. The CDR3 loop spans 13 amino acids. CDR1 and CDR2 from the germline V gene are MDHEN and SYDVKM. The CDR3 region has the DNA TGTGCCAGCAGTTTGGACAGGGGGTACGAGCAGTACTTC. Protein product: CASSLDRGYEQYF.

V and J are TRBV28 and TRBJ2-3; D remains ambiguous. V lost 5 bases and J 6 bases, leaving 15 bases between the germline ends. The CDR3 consists of 14 residues. Germline-derived CDR1 and CDR2 are MDHEN and SYDVKM. CDR3 residues: CASSELVITDTQYF. CDR3 nucleotides: TGTGCCAGCAGTGAACTCGTCATTACGGATACGCAGTATTTT. The whole variable domain, filled in from reference TRBV28 and TRBJ2-3, reads DVKVTQSSRYLVKRTGEKVFLECVQDMDHENMFWYRQDPGLGLRLIYFSYDVKMKEKGDIPEGYSVSREKKERFSLILESASTNQTSMYLCASSELVITDTQYFGPGTRLTVL.

The CDR3 protein is CASSPESSNQPQHF. The DNA for the CDR3 is TGTGCCAGCTCACCCGAGAGTAGCAATCAGCCCCAGCATTTT. This sequence joins TRBV18 and TRBJ1-5; D is uncertain. The germline gives CDR1 KGHSH, CDR2 LQKENI. V was pared by 3 bases and J by 0 bases, with 6 bases between. The CDR3 has 14 residues.

In its sample, this clone is medium-sized. This chain uses TRBV11-2 with TRBJ2-1, with 8 bases aligning to TRBD2. Losses at the gene ends were 4 bases for V and 4 bases for J; bases not matched to a gene: 3. In germline, CDR1 is SGHAT, CDR2 FQNNGV. This CDR3 comprises 14 residues. In nucleotides, the CDR3 is TGTGCCAGCAGCTCCATAGCGGGATACAATGAGCAGTTCTTC. Residues: CASSSIAGYNEQFF.